This entry is about one T cell receptor (beta chain). The V and J ends lost 0 bases and 4 bases respectively, with 7 bases between them. CDR1 and CDR2 (germline): LGHDT, YNNKEL (reference sequence). This CDR3 has 13 residues. The data are from a study of CD8 T cells in Susac syndrome. cDNA came from around 0.5 to 1 ug RNA primed by random hexamers. TCRdb ran MiXCR on the immunoSEQ multiplex PCR reads and lists one entry per CDR3 protein. This sample has under 200,000 distinct CDR3 sequences; around 96% occur once, and the top ten carry roughly 0.16%. This chain joins TRBV3-1 and TRBJ2-7; D is unresolved. The origin of this receptor is a human donor with multiple sclerosis. What was sequenced was CD8+ T cells from PBMCs. The chain's CDR3 is CASSQELGYEQYF. The CDR3 DNA reads TGTGCCAGCAGCCAAGAGTTGGGGTACGAGCAGTACTTC.